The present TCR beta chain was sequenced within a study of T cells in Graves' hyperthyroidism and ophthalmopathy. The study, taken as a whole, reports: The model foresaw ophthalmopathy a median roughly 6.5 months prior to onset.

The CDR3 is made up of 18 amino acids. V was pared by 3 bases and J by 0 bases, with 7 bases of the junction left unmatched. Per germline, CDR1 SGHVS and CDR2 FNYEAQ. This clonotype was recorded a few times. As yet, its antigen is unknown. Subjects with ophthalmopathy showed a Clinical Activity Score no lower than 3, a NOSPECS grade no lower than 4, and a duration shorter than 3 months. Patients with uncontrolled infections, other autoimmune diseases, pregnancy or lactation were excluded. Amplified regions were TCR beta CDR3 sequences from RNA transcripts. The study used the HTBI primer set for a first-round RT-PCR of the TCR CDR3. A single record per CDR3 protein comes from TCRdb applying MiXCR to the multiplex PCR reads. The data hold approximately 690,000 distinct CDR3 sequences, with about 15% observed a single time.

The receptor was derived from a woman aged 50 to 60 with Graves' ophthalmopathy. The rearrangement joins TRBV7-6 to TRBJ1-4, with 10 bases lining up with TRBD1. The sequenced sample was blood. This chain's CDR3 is CASSFRGTGDPTNEKLFF. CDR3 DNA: TGTGCCAGCAGCTTCCGCGGGACAGGGGATCCAACTAATGAAAAACTGTTTTTT.